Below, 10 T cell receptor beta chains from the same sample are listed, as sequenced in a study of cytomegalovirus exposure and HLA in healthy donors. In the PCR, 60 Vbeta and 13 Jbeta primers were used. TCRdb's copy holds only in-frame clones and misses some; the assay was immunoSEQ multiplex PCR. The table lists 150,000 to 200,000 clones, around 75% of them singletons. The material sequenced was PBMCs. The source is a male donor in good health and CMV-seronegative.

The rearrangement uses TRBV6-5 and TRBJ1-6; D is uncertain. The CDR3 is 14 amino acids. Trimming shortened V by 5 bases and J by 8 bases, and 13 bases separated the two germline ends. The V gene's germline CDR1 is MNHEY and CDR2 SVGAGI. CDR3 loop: CASSDGEGYSPLHF. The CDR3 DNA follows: TGTGCCAGCAGTGATGGAGAGGGTTATTCACCCCTCCACTTT.

This CDR3 is CASSYRRQKYGYTF. CDR3 coding DNA: TGTGCCAGCAGTTACAGAAGACAGAAATATGGCTACACCTTC. The rearrangement uses TRBV6-5 and TRBJ1-2; D might be TRBD1 (5 bases). Germline CDR1 is MNHEY and CDR2 is SVGAGI. The CDR3 is 14 residues long. The V gene lost 2 bases and the J gene lost 5 bases, with 12 bases spanning the gap.

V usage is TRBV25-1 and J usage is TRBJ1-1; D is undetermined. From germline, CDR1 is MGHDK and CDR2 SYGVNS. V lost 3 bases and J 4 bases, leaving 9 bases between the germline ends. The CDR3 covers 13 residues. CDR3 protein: CASSEAGRTEAFF. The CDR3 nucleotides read TGTGCCAGCAGTGAGGCGGGCCGCACTGAAGCTTTCTTT.

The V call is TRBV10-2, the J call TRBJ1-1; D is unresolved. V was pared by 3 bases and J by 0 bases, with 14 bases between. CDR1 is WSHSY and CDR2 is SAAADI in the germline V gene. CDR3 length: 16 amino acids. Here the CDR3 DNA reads TGCGCCAGCAGTGACCCGTTTACAGCCATGAACACTGAAGCTTTCTTT. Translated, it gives CASSDPFTAMNTEAFF.

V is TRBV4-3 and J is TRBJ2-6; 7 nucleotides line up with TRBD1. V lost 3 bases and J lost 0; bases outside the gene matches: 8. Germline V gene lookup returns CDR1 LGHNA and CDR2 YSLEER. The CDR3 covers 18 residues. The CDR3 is CASSHTGQTNSGANVLTF. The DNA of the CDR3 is TGCGCCAGCAGCCACACGGGACAGACAAACTCTGGGGCCAACGTCCTGACTTTC.

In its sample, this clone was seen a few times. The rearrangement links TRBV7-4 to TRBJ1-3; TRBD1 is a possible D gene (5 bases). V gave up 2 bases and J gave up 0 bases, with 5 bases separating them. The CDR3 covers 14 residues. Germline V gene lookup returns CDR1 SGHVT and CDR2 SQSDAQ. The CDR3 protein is CASSLQGSGNTIYF. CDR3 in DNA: TGTGCCAGCAGCTTACAGGGCTCTGGAAACACCATATATTTT.

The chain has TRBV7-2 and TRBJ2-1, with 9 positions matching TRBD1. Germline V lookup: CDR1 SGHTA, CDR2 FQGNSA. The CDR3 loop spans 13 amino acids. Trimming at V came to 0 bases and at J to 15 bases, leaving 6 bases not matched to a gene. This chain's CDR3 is CASSLASGTGLFF. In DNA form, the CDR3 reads TGTGCCAGCAGCTTAGCCTCCGGGACAGGGTTGTTCTTC.

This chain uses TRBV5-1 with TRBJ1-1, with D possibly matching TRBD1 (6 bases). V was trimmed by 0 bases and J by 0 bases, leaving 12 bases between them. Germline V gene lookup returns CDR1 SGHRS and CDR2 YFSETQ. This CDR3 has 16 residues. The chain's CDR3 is CASSLVGQSMNTEAFF. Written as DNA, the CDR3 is TGCGCCAGCAGCTTGGTCGGACAGAGCATGAACACTGAAGCTTTCTTT.

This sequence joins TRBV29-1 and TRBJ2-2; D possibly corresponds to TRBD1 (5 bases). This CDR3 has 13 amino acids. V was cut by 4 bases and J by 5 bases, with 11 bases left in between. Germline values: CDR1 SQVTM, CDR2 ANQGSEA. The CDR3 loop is CSVVLAGTGELFF. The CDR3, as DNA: TGCAGCGTTGTTTTGGCAGGGACCGGGGAGCTGTTTTTT.

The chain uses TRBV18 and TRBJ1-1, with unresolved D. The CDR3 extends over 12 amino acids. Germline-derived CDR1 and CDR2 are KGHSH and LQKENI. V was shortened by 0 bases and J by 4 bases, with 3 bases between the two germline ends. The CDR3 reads CASSPPSTEAFF. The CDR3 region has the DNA TGTGCCAGCTCACCACCGAGCACTGAAGCTTTCTTT.